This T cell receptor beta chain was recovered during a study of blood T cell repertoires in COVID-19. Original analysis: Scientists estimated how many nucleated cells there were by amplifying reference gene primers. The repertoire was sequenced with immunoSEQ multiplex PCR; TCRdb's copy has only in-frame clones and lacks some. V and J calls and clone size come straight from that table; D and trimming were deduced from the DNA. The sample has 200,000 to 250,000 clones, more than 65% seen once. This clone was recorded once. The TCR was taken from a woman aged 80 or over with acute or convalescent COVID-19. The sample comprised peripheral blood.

CDR3 nucleotides: TGTGCCAGCAGTCCGGGACTAGCGGGGGGCTCCTACGAGCAGTACTTC. This sequence encodes CASSPGLAGGSYEQYF. The rearrangement links TRBV6-2 or TRBV6-3 to TRBJ2-7, with 15 positions matching TRBD2. With 5 bases clipped from V and 0 bases from J, the junction kept 2 bases outside the gene matches. The V gene's germline CDR1 is MNHEY and CDR2 SVGEGT. The CDR3 spans 16 residues.